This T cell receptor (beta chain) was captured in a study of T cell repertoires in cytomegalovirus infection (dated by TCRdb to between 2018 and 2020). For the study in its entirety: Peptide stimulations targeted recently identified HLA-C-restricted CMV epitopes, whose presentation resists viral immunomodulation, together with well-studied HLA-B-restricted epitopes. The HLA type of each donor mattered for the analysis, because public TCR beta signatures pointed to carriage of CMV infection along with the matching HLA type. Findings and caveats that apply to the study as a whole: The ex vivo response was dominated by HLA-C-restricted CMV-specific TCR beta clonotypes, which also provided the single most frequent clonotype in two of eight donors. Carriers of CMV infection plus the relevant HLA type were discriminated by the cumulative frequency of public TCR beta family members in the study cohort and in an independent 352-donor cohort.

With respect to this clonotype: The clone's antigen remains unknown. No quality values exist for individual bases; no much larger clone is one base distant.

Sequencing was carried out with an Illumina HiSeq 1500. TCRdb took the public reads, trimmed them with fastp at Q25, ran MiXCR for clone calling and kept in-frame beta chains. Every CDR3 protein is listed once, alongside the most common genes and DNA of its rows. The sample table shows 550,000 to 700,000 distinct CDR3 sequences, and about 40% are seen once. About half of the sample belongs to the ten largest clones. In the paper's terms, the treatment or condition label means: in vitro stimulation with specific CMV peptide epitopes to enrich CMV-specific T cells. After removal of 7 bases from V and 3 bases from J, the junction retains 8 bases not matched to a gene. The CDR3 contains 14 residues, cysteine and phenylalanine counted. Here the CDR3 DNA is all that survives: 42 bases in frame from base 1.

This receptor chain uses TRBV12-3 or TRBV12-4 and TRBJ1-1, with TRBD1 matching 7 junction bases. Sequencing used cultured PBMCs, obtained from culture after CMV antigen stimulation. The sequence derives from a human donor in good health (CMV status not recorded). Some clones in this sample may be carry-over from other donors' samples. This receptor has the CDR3 CASTPERGHTEAFF. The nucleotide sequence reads TGTGCCAGCACCCCGGAGAGGGGGCACACTGAAGCTTTCTTT.